This record concerns one TCR beta chain sequence. These data belong to a study of blood T cells in healthy people across ages. A second PCR, run for about 6 to 11 cycles, used a sample-barcoded 5' primer plus a J-beta primer mix. TCRdb analysed the 5' RACE reads with MiXCR anew, one entry per CDR3 protein. This repertoire shows hundreds of thousands of distinct CDR3 sequences, around 21% found once; its top ten account for roughly 3.6%. Sequencing input: blood. The clonotype comes from a man between 70 and 80 years old in good health.

CDR3: CASTGGSYNEQFF. DNA of the CDR3: TGTGCCAGCACAGGGGGCTCCTACAATGAGCAGTTCTTC. The chain uses TRBV28 and TRBJ2-1, with 7 bases identical to TRBD1. Germline V gene sequence: CDR1 MDHEN, CDR2 SYDVKM. Trimming at V came to 7 bases and at J to 0 bases, leaving 0 bases not matched to a gene. CDR3 size: 13 residues. Full variable domain (rest looked up from reference TRBV28 and TRBJ2-1): DVKVTQSSRYLVKRTGEKVFLECVQDMDHENMFWYRQDPGLGLRLIYFSYDVKMKEKGDIPEGYSVSREKKERFSLILESASTNQTSMYLCASTGGSYNEQFFGPGTRLTVL.